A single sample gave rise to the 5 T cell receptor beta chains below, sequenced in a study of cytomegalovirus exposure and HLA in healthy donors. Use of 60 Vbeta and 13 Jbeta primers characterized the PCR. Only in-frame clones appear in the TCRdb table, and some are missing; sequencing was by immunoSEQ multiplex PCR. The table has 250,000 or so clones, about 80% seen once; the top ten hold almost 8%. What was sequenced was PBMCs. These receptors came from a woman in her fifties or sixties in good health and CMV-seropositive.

For the CDR3, the DNA is TGTGCCAGCAGCGAAGGGGGGGGGAAAGATACGCAGTATTTT. The encoded protein is CASSEGGGKDTQYF. This chain connects TRBV5-4 to TRBJ2-3; maybe TRBD2 (7 bases). Germline lookup yields CDR1 SGHNT and CDR2 YYREEE (reference sequence). V gave up 4 bases and J gave up 5 bases, with 14 bases separating them. The CDR3 totals 14 residues.

This CDR3 reads CASSFVTSASYEQYF. CDR3 in DNA: TGTGCCAGCAGTTTTGTGACTAGCGCATCCTACGAGCAGTACTTC. This sequence joins TRBV28 and TRBJ2-7, with TRBD2 identical over 8 bases. The CDR3 is made up of 15 amino acids. The germline gives CDR1 MDHEN, CDR2 SYDVKM. Trimming took 3 bases from V and 1 from J; bases not matched to a gene: 5. The variable domain in full, completed from reference TRBV28 and TRBJ2-7, reads DVKVTQSSRYLVKRTGEKVFLECVQDMDHENMFWYRQDPGLGLRLIYFSYDVKMKEKGDIPEGYSVSREKKERFSLILESASTNQTSMYLCASSFVTSASYEQYFGPGTRLTVT.

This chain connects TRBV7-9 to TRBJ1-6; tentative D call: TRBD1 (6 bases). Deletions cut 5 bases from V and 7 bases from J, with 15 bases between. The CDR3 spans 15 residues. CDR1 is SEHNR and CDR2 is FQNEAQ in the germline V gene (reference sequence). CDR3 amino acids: CASSDVQGPNSPLHF. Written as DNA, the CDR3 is TGTGCCAGCAGCGACGTACAGGGACCCAATTCACCCCTCCACTTT.

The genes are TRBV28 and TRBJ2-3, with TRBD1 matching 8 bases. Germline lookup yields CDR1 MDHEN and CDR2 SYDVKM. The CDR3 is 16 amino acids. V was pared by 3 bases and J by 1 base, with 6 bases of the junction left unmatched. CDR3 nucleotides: TGTGCCAGCAGTTTCCCGACAGGGGCTGGCACAGATACGCAGTATTTT. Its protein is CASSFPTGAGTDTQYF.

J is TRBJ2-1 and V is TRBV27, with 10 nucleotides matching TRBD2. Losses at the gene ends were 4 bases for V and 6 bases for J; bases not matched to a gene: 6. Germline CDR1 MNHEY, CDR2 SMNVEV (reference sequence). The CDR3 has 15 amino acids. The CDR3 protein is CASSSLAGVSNEQFF. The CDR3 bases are TGTGCCAGCAGTTCCCTAGCGGGAGTGAGCAATGAGCAGTTCTTC.